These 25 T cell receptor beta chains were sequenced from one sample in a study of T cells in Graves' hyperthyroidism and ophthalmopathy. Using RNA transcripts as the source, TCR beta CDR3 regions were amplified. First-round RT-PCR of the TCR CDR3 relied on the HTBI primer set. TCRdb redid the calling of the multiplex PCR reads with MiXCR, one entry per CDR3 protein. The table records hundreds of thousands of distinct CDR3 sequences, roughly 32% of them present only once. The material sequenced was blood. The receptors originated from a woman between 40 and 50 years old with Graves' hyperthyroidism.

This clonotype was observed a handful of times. For the CDR3, the DNA is TGCAGTGCTAGGAACGGGAACACTGAAGCTTTCTTT. It codes for CSARNGNTEAFF. The gene calls are TRBV20-1 and TRBJ1-1, with no clear D. Looked up from germline, CDR1 is DFQATT and CDR2 is SNEGSKA (reference sequence). V lost 3 bases and J 1 base, leaving 6 bases between the germline ends. The CDR3 extends over 12 amino acids.

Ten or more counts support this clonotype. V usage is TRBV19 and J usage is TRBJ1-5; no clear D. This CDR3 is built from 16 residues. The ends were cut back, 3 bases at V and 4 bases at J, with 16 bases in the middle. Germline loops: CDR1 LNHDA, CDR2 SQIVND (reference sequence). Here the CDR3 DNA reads TGTGCCAGTAGTATCTTAGTGAGAGGGTTGAATCAGCCCCAGCATTTT. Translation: CASSILVRGLNQPQHF. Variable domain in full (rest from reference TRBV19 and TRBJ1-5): DGGITQSPKYLFRKEGQNVTLSCEQNLNHDAMYWYRQDPGQGLRLIYYSQIVNDFQKGDIAEGYSVSREKKESFPLTVTSAQKNPTAFYLCASSILVRGLNQPQHFGDGTRLSIL.

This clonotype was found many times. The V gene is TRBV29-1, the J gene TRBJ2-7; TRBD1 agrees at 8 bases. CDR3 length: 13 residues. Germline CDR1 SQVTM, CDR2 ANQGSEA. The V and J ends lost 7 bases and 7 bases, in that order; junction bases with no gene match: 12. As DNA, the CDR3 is TGCAGCGCACTGACAGGGGAAGTTCGGGAGCAGTACTTC. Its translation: CSALTGEVREQYF.

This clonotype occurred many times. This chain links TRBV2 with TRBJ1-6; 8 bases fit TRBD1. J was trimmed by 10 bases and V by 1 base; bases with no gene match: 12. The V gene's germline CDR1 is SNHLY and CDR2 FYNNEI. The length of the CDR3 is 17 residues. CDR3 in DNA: TGTGCCAGCAGTGAAGTCCGATACGGACAGGGAAGATCACCCCTCCACTTT. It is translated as CASSEVRYGQGRSPLHF.

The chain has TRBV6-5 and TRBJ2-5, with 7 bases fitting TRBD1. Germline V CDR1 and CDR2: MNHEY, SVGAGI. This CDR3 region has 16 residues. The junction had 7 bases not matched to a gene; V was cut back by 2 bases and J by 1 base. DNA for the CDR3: TGTGCCAGCAGTTACGTGACAGGGCTCGGCCAAGAGACCCAGTACTTC. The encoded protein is CASSYVTGLGQETQYF.

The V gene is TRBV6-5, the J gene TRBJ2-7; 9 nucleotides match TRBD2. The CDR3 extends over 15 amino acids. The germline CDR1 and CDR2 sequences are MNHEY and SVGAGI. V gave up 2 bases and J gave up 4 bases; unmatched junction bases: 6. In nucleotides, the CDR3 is TGTGCCAGCAGTTACGGCGGGGGGGGGATGTACGAGCAGTACTTC. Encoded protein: CASSYGGGGMYEQYF.

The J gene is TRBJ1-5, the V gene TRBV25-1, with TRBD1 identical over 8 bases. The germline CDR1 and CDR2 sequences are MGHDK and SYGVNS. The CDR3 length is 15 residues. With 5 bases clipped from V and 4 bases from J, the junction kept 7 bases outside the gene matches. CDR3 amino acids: CASSQDRGQNQPQHF. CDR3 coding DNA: TGTGCCAGCAGTCAAGACAGGGGTCAGAATCAGCCCCAGCATTTT.

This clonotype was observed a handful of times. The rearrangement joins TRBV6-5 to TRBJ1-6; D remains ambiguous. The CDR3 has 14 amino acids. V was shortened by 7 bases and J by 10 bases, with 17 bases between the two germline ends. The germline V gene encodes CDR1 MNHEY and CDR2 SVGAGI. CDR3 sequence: CASTRGVEESPLHF. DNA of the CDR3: TGTGCCAGCACGAGAGGAGTAGAGGAATCACCCCTCCACTTT.

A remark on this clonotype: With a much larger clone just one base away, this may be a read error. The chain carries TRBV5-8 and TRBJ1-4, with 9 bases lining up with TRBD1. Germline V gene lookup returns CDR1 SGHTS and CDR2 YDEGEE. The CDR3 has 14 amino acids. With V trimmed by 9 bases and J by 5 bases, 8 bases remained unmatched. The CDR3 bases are TGTGCCAACATCGCGGACAGGGGAAATGAAAAACTGTTTTTT. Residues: CANIADRGNEKLFF.

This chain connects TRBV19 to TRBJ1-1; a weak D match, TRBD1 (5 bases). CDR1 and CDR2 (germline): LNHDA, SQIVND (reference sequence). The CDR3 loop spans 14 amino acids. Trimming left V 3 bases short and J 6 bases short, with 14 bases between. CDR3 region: CASSITQVGPEAFF. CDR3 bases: TGTGCCAGTAGTATCACACAGGTAGGGCCTGAAGCTTTCTTT.

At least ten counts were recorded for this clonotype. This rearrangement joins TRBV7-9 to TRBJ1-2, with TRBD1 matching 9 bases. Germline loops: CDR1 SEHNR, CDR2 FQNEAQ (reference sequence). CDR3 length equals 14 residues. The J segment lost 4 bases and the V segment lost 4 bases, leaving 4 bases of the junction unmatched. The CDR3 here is CASSSPGQGYGYTF. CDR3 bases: TGTGCCAGCAGCTCACCGGGACAGGGCTATGGCTACACCTTC.

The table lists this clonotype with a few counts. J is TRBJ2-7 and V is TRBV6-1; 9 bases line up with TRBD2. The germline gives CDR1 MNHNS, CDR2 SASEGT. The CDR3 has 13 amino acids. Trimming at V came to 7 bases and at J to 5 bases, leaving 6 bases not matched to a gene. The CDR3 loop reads CASMAGGLDEQYF. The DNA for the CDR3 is TGTGCCAGCATGGCGGGGGGGCTGGACGAGCAGTACTTC.

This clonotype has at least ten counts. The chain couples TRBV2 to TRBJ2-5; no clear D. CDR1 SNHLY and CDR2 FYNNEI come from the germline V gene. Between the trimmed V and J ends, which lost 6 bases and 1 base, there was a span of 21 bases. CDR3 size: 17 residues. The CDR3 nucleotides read TGTGCCAGCAGGCGGCTCGGTTTTCGACTCCTCCAAGAGACCCAGTACTTC. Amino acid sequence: CASRRLGFRLLQETQYF.

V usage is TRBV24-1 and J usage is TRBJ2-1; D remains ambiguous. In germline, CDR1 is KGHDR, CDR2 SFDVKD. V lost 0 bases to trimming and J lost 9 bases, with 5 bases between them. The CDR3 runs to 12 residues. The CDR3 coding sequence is TGTGCCACCAGTGATTTGACGGGTGAGCAGTTCTTC. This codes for CATSDLTGEQFF.

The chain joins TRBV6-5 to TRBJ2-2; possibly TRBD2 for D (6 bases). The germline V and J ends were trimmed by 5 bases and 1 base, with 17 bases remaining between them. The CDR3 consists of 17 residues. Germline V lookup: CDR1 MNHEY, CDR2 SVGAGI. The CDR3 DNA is TGTGCCAGCAGTATAGACCACCTAGCGCAGAACACCGGGGAGCTGTTTTTT. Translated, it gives CASSIDHLAQNTGELFF.

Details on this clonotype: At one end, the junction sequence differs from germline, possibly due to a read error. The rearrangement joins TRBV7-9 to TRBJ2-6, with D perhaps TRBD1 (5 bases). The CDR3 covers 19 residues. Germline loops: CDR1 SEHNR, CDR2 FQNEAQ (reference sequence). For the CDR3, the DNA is TGTGCCAGCAGCCCCAGAACCCCGGGTCCCTATTCTGGGGCCAACGTCCTGCCTTTC. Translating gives CASSPRTPGPYSGANVLPF.

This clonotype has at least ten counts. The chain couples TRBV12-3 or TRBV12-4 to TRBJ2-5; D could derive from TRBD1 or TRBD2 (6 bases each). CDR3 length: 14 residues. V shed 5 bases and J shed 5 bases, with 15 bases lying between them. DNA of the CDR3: TGTGCCAGCAGTAAGGCGGGAAGGGGGGAGACCCAGTACTTC. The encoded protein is CASSKAGRGETQYF.

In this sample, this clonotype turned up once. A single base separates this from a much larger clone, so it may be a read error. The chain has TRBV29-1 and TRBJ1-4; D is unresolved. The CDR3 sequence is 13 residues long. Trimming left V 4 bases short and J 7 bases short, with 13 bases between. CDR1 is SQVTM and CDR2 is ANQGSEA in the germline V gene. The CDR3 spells CSVGGTTGEKLFF. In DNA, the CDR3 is TGCAGCGTTGGAGGAACCACGGGTGAAAAACTGTTTTTT. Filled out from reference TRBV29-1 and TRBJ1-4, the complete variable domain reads SAVISQKPSRDICQRGTSLTIQCQVDSQVTMMFWYRQQPGQSLTLIATANQGSEATYESGFVIDKFPISRPNLTFSTLTVSNMSPEDSSIYLCSVGGTTGEKLFFGSGTQLSVL.

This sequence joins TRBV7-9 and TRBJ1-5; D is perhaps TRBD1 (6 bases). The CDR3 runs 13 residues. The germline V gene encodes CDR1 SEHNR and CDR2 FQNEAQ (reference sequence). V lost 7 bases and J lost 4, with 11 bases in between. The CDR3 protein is CASTTDSNQPQHF. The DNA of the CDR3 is TGTGCCAGCACTACGGACAGTAATCAGCCCCAGCATTTT.

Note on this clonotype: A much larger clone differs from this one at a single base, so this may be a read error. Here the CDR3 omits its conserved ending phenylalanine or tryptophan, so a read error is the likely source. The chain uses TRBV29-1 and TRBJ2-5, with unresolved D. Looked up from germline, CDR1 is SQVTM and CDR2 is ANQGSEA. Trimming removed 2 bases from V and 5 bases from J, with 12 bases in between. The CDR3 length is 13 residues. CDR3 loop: CSVESEAGETQYL. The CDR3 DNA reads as TGCAGCGTTGAATCCGAGGCCGGGGAGACCCAGTACCTC.

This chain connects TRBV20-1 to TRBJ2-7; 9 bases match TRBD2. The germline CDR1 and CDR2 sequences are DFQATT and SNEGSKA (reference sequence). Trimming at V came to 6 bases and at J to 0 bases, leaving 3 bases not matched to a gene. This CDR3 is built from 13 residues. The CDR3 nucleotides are TGCAGTGCCGCGGGAGGGCTCTCCTACGAGCAGTACTTC. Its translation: CSAAGGLSYEQYF.

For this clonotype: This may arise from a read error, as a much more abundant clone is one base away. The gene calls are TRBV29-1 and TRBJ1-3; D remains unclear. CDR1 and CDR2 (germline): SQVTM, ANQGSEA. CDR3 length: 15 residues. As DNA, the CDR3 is TGCAGCGCGTACTCCTCGGGCTTCTCTGGAAGCACCATATATTTT. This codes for CSAYSSGFSGSTIYF.

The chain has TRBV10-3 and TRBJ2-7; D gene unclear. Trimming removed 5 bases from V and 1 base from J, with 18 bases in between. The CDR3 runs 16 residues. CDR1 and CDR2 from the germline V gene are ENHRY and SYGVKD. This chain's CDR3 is CAISNSLGQWSYEQYF. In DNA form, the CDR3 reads TGTGCCATCAGTAATAGTCTAGGGCAATGGTCCTACGAGCAGTACTTC.

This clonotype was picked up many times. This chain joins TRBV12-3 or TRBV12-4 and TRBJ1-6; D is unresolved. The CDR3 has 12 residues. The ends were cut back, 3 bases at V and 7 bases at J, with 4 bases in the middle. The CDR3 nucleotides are TGTGCCAGCAGTTTCCAGAATTCACCCCTCCACTTT. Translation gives CASSFQNSPLHF.

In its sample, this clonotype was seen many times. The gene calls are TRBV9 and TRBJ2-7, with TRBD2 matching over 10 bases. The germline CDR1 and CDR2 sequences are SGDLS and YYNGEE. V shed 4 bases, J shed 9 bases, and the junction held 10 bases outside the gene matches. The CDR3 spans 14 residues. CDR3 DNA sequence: TGTGCCAGCAGCTACGGACTAGCGGTTGAGGGGCAGTACTTC. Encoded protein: CASSYGLAVEGQYF.